The following is a T cell receptor (beta chain) sequence with its context. The method was immunoSEQ multiplex PCR; TCRdb's version includes in-frame clones alone and lacks a portion of them. The sample has some 380,000 clones; around 87% are singletons. The data are from a study of blood T cell repertoires in COVID-19. Study in general: PBMCs, B-cell-depleted T cells, or T cells provided the cDNA or gDNA that made up the material.

Ages ranged from about 18 to 89 years, with residence in about 24 US areas. The germline V and J ends were trimmed by 3 bases and 7 bases, with 7 bases remaining between them. This CDR3 contains 12 residues. Germline-derived CDR1 and CDR2 are LNHDA and SQIVND (reference sequence). The sequencing input was PBMCs or T cells enriched from blood (not recorded which). V and J are TRBV19 and TRBJ2-1, with D unresolved. This TCR came from a man aged 30 to 45 who had recovered from COVID-19. CDR3 residues: CASSINKNEQFF. As DNA, the CDR3 is TGTGCCAGTAGTATTAATAAAAATGAGCAGTTCTTC.